The clone carrying this T cell receptor beta chain appeared a few times. Its antigen is not identified. The whole isolated RNA underwent reverse transcription, so sequencing captured expressed TCRB transcripts. TCRdb's copy holds only in-frame clones and misses some; the assay was immunoSEQ multiplex PCR. The sample consists of under 350,000 clones, roughly an eighth of them appearing once. The data are from a study of beta chain features in type 1 diabetes. General observations from the study: TCRB repertoires of naive, central memory and Treg cells appeared more similar among patients than among healthy donors. The study found moderately but significantly shorter TCRB CDR3s in all four CD4+ subsets of Type 1 diabetes patients.

A single heparinised draw of about 100 mL on average was taken per donor. The CDR3 sequence is 14 residues long. With 1 base removed from V and 8 bases from J, the gap between germline ends came to 12 bases. From germline, CDR1 is MNHNS and CDR2 SASEGT. Material for sequencing was naive CD4+ T cells from blood. V gene TRBV6-1 combines with J gene TRBJ2-1; no definite D call. The receptor was isolated from a man aged 25-45 years with type 1 diabetes. CDR3: CASSEGRIRDEQFF. CDR3 in DNA: TGTGCCAGCAGTGAAGGTCGCATCCGGGATGAGCAGTTCTTC.